This T cell receptor beta chain was identified in a study of CDR3 diversity in severe acne (dated by TCRdb to between 2018 and 2021). Receptor libraries were prepared by PCR. Sequencing used an Illumina HiSeq 2000. TCRdb itself trimmed the public reads at Q25 with fastp, ran MiXCR and retained productive beta chains. Identical CDR3 protein sequences are pooled into one entry, listed with their most common genes and DNA. Counted in this sample were some 85,000 distinct CDR3 sequences; 45% to 55% of them appeared once. The top ten clones comprise roughly 11% of the sample. This clonotype was seen at least ten times. No antigen is known for it. The sample holds no much larger clone one base away, and base qualities are not on file. From the cysteine through the phenylalanine, the CDR3 covers 14 amino acids. Left in the record is the CDR3 DNA by itself, 42 bases read in frame from the first base. CDR1 and CDR2, per the germline V gene, are SQVTM and ANQGSEA. The germline ends are 10 bases apart after V is trimmed by 3 bases and J by 0 bases.

The receptor comes from a male donor with severe acne vulgaris. The chain is assembled from TRBV29-1 and TRBJ2-3; the D gene lacks a confident call. The sample comprised blood. The nucleotide sequence is given as TGCAGCGTTGATACTTTTAGTAGCACAGATACGCAGTATTTT. It codes for CSVDTFSSTDTQYF.